A selection of T cell receptor beta chains follows, all from one sample in a study of identical twins. Each CDR3 protein is one row after TCRdb ran MiXCR on the 5' RACE reads. The sample consists of more than 400,000 distinct CDR3 sequences, roughly 15% of them appearing once. The data also belong to a second study, concerning yellow fever vaccine responses in identical twins.

Material for sequencing was CD4+ T cells sorted from blood. These receptors were obtained from a woman under 30 in good health. Each CDR3 is given without its conserved first and last residue.

V	J	CDR3
TRBV29-1	TRBJ2-1	SHGAVGHNEQF
TRBV2	TRBJ1-1	ASEEDLQRRTEAF
TRBV18	TRBJ2-7	ASSSSRGIEQY
TRBV14	TRBJ2-3	ASSQVGKGTDTQY
TRBV4-1	TRBJ2-3	ASSQEFTGGTTDTQY
TRBV27	TRBJ2-5	ASSFYAGQLQETQY
TRBV14	TRBJ2-2	ASRPSHGQGTGELF
TRBV7-6	TRBJ2-5	ASSSERGGQETQY
TRBV11-2	TRBJ2-2	ASSNPSGELF
TRBV5-4	TRBJ2-7	ASSPRASGSSYEQY
TRBV14	TRBJ1-2	ASSQDRGPRYGYT
TRBV24-1	TRBJ1-1	ATSGMNTEAF
TRBV5-1	TRBJ2-5	ASRPGLAGDFETQY
TRBV3-1	TRBJ2-7	ASSQVSYEQY
TRBV28	TRBJ2-5	ASSTVTGTGEVGYQETQY
TRBV5-1	TRBJ2-5	ASRPTTQETQY
TRBV7-2	TRBJ2-1	ASSYGGTRGRNEQF
TRBV10-3	TRBJ2-3	AISESILAGGPRDTQY
TRBV6-5	TRBJ2-2	ASSYLLAGGQGELF
TRBV5-1	TRBJ2-1	ASSQYTSGTYNEQF
TRBV7-6	TRBJ1-2	ASSSGRGFGYT
TRBV7-2	TRBJ2-5	ASSPWGTQETQY
TRBV4-1	TRBJ1-6	ASSQPRTGNSPLH
TRBV7-3	TRBJ2-1	ASSLGQGYEQF
TRBV11-1	TRBJ1-1	ASSLLGLGQNPNTEAF
TRBV2	TRBJ2-5	ASRRTLAGERETQY
TRBV10-3	TRBJ2-7	AINVAGRSYEQY
TRBV5-1	TRBJ1-2	ASSLAWSANYGYT
TRBV12-3/TRBV12-4	TRBJ1-1	ASTVLGWDTEAF
TRBV5-1	TRBJ1-2	ASSFTRDSYGYT
TRBV28	TRBJ1-2	ASRQGGSNYGYT
TRBV3-1	TRBJ2-2	ASSRKLAGVPGELF
TRBV11-1	TRBJ1-2	ASSLRGDMGEAGYGYT
TRBV5-1	TRBJ2-5	ASSRDYQETQY
TRBV7-3	TRBJ2-1	ASSLFGLRIDEQF
TRBV10-3	TRBJ1-1	AISMNTEAF
TRBV29-1	TRBJ2-3	SVEGTAITDTQY
TRBV2	TRBJ2-1	ASSVRSSGSYNEQF
TRBV25-1	TRBJ2-1	ASSEMSRGTSGVQQF
TRBV2	TRBJ2-5	ASSVLALMEETQY
TRBV7-6	TRBJ2-1	ASSFGQKYNEQF
TRBV4-1	TRBJ1-5	ASSEGGMQPQH
TRBV5-1	TRBJ2-7	ASSLALAGFEQY
TRBV10-3	TRBJ2-2	AISESGLVNTGELF
TRBV18	TRBJ2-1	ASSPRTAYNEQF
TRBV5-1	TRBJ2-7	ASSRVPGTETYEQY
TRBV10-3	TRBJ2-7	AISGTGTSYEQY
TRBV12-3/TRBV12-4	TRBJ1-1	ASTWGHMNTEAF